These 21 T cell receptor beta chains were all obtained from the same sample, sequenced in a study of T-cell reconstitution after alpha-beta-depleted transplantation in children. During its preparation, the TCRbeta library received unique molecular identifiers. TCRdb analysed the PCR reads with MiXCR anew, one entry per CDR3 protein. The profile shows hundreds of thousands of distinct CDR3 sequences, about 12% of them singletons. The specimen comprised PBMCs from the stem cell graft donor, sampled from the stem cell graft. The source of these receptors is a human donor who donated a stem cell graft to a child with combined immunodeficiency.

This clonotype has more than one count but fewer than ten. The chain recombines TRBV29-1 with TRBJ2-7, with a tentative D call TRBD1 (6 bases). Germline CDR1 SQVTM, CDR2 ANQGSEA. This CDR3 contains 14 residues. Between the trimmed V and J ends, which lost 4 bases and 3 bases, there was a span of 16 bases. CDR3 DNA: TGCAGCGTTGCTGGGGGCGCTGGAATCTACGAGCAGTACTTC. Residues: CSVAGGAGIYEQYF.

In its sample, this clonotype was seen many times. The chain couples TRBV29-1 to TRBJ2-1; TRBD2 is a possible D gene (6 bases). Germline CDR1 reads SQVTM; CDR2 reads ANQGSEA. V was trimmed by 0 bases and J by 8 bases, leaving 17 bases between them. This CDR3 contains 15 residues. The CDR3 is CSVEDPVAALDEQFF. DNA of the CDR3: TGCAGCGTTGAAGATCCAGTAGCGGCCCTCGATGAGCAGTTCTTC.

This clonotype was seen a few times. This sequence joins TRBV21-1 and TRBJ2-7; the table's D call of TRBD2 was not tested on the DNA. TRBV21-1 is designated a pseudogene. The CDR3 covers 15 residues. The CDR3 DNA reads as TGTGCCAGCAGCAAAGCTGGGCTAGCGGGAACGGAGCAGTACTTC. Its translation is CASSKAGLAGTEQYF.

The CDR3 nucleotides read TGTGCCAGCAGCTTAGTTCGGGAATACGAGCAGTACTTC. The encoded protein is CASSLVREYEQYF. The V call is TRBV11-2, the J call TRBJ2-7, with a possible D match to TRBD2 (5 bases). V lost 1 base and J 4 bases, leaving 8 bases between the germline ends. Germline loops: CDR1 SGHAT, CDR2 FQNNGV. The CDR3 has 13 residues.

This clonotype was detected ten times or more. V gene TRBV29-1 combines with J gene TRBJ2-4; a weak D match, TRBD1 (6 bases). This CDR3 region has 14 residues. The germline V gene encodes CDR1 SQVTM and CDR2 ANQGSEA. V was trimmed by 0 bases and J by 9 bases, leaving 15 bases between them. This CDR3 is CSVEDGLGAGIQYF. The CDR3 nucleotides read TGCAGCGTTGAAGATGGTCTGGGGGCGGGCATTCAGTACTTC.

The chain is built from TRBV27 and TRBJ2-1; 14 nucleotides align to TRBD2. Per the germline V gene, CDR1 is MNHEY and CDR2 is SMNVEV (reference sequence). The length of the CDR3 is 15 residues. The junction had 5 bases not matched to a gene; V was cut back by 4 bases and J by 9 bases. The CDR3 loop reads CASSSGTSGSGEQFF. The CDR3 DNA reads TGTGCCAGCAGTTCGGGGACTAGCGGGAGCGGTGAGCAGTTCTTC.

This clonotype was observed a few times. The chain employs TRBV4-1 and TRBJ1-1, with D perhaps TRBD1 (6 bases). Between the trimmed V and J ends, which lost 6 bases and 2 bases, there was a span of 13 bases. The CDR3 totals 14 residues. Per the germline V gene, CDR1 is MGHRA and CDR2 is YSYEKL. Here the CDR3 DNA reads TGCGCCAGCAGTCCCAGCAGGGGCAACACTGAAGCTTTCTTT. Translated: CASSPSRGNTEAFF.

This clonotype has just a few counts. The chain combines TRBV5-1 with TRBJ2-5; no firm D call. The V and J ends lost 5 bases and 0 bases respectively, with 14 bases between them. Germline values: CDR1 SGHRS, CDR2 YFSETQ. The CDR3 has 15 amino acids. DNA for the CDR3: TGCGCCAGCAGGCCGGGCGGACCGTACCAAGAGACCCAGTACTTC. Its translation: CASRPGGPYQETQYF.

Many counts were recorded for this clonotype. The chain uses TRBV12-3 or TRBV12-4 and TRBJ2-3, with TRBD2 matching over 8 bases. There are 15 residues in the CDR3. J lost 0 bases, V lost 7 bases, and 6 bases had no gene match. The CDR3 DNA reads TGTGCCAGCACCCGCGGGGGGTCTAGCACAGATACGCAGTATTTT. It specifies CASTRGGSSTDTQYF.

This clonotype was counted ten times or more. CDR3 in amino acids: CASSPYWRRDGLFF. The CDR3 DNA is TGTGCCAGCAGCCCATACTGGCGCAGGGACGGACTGTTTTTT. This chain joins TRBV7-2 and TRBJ1-4, with D maybe TRBD1 (5 bases). The germline V gene encodes CDR1 SGHTA and CDR2 FQGNSA. The CDR3 covers 14 residues. V lost 5 bases to trimming and J lost 13 bases, with 20 bases between them. Full variable domain (outside the CDR3, taken from reference TRBV7-2 and TRBJ1-4): GAGVSQSPSNKVTEKGKDVELRCDPISGHTALYWYRQSLGQGLEFLIYFQGNSAPDKSGLPSDRFSAERTGGSVSTLTIQRTQQEDSAVYLCASSPYWRRDGLFFGSGTQLSVL.

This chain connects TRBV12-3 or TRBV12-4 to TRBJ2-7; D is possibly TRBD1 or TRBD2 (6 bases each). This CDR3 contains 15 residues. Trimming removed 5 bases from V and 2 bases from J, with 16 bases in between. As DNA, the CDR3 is TGTGCCAGCAGTACCGGGGGCGGTCAACCCTACGAGCAGTACTTC. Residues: CASSTGGGQPYEQYF.

The CDR3, as DNA: TGTGCCAGCAGCTCCGGGACTAGCGGGATCGAGCAGTACTTC. Its translation: CASSSGTSGIEQYF. The J gene is TRBJ2-7, the V gene TRBV6-1, with TRBD2 matching over 13 bases. V lost 6 bases, J lost 6 bases, and 5 bases stayed unmatched. The germline CDR1 and CDR2 sequences are MNHNS and SASEGT. This CDR3 spans 14 amino acids.

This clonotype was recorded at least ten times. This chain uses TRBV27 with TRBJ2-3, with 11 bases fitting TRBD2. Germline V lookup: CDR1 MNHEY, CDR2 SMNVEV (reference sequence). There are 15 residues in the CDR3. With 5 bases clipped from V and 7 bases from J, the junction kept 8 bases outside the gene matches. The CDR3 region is CASSPLTSGKHTQYF. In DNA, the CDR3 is TGTGCCAGCAGTCCGCTGACTAGCGGGAAACATACGCAGTATTTT.

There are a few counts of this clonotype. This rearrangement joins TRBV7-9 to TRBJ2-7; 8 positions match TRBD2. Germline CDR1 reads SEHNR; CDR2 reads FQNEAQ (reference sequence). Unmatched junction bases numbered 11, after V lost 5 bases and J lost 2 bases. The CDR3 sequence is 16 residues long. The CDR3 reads CASSPRERGITYEQYF. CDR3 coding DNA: TGTGCCAGCAGCCCTAGGGAGCGGGGGATCACCTACGAGCAGTACTTC.

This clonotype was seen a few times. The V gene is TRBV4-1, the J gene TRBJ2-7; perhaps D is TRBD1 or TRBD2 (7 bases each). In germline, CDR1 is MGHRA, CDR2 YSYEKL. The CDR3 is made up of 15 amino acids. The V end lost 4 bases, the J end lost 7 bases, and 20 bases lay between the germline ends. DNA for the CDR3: TGCGCCAGCAGCCTTGACAGGGTTGGAGCGGGGGAGCAGTACTTC. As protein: CASSLDRVGAGEQYF.

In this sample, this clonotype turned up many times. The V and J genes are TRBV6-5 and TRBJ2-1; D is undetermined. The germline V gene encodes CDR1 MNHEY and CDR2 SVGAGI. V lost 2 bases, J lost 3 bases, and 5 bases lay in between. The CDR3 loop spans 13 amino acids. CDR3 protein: CASSYRLYNEQFF. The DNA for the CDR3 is TGTGCCAGCAGTTACCGGCTCTACAATGAGCAGTTCTTC.

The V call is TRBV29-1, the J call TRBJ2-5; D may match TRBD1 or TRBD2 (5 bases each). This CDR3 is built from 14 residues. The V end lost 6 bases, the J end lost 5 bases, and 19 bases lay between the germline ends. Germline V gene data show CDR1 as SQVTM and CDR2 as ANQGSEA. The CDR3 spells CSVGRASRSETQYF. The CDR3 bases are TGCAGCGTCGGCAGGGCTAGCCGGTCGGAGACCCAGTACTTC.

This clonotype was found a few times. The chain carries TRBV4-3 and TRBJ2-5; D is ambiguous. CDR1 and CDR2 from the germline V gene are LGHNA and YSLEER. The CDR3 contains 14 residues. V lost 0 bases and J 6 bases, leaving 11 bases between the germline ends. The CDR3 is CASSQDPSTKTQYF. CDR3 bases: TGCGCCAGCAGCCAAGATCCGTCAACGAAGACCCAGTACTTC.

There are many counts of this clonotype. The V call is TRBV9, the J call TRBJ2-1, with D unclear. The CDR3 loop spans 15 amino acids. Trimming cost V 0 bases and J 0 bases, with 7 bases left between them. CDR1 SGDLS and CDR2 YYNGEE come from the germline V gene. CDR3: CASSVEESSYNEQFF. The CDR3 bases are TGTGCCAGCAGCGTAGAGGAGAGCTCCTACAATGAGCAGTTCTTC.

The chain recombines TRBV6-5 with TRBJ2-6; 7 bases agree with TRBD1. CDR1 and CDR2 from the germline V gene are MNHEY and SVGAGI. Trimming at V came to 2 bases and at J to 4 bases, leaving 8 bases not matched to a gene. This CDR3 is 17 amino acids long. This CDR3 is CASSYEPRGLGANVLTF. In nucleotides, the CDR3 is TGTGCCAGCAGTTACGAGCCAAGGGGGCTGGGGGCCAACGTCCTGACTTTC.

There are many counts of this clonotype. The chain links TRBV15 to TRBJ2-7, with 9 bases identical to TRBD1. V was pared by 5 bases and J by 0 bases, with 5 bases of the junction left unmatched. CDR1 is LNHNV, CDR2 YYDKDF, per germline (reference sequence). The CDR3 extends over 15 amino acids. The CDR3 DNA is TGTGCCACCAGCGAACCGGGACAGGGCTCCTACGAGCAGTACTTC. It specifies CATSEPGQGSYEQYF.